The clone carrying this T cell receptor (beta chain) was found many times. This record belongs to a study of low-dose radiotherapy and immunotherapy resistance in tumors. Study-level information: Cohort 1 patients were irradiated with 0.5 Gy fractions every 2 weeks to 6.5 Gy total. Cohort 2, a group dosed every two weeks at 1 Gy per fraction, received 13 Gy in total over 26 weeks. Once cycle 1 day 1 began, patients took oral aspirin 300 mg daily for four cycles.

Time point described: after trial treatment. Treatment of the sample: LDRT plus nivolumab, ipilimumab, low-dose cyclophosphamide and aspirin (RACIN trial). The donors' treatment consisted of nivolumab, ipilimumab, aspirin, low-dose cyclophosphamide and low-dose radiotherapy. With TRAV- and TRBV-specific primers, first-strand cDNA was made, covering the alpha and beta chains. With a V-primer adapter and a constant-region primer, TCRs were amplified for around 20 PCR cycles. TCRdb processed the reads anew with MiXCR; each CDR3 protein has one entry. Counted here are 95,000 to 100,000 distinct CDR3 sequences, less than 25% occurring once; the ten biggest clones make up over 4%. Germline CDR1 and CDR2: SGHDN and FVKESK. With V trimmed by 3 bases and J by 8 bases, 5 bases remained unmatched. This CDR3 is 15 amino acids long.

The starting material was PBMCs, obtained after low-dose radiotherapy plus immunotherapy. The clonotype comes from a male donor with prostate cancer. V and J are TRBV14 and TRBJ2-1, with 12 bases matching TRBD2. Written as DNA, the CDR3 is TGTGCCAGCAGCCACCCACTAGCGGGGGGACATGAGCAGTTCTTC. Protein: CASSHPLAGGHEQFF.